These 2 T cell receptor beta chains share one sample of origin, sequenced in a study of blood T cell repertoires in COVID-19. The protocol was immunoSEQ multiplex PCR, while the TCRdb copy is restricted to in-frame clones and leaves out a portion. The data show some 68,000 clones, 87% seen once. Material for sequencing was peripheral blood. These TCRs come from a woman aged 45 to 65 with COVID-19, enrolled during active disease.

This chain connects TRBV2 to TRBJ2-5, with 12 bases lining up with TRBD2. Trimming took 7 bases from V and 4 from J; bases not matched to a gene: 10. Germline CDR1 reads SNHLY; CDR2 reads FYNNEI. CDR3 length: 16 amino acids. CDR3 sequence: CASTSTTSGSGETQYF. For the CDR3, the DNA is TGTGCCAGCACCTCCACGACTAGCGGGAGTGGAGAGACCCAGTACTTC.

CDR3: CASSYGTGSYEQYF. The CDR3 nucleotides are TGTGCCAGTAGTTACGGGACAGGCTCCTACGAGCAGTACTTC. The chain combines TRBV19 with TRBJ2-7; 8 bases are a match to TRBD1. J gave up 0 bases and V 5 bases, and 3 bases lay outside the gene matches. Germline CDR1 reads LNHDA; CDR2 reads SQIVND (reference sequence). The CDR3 totals 14 residues.